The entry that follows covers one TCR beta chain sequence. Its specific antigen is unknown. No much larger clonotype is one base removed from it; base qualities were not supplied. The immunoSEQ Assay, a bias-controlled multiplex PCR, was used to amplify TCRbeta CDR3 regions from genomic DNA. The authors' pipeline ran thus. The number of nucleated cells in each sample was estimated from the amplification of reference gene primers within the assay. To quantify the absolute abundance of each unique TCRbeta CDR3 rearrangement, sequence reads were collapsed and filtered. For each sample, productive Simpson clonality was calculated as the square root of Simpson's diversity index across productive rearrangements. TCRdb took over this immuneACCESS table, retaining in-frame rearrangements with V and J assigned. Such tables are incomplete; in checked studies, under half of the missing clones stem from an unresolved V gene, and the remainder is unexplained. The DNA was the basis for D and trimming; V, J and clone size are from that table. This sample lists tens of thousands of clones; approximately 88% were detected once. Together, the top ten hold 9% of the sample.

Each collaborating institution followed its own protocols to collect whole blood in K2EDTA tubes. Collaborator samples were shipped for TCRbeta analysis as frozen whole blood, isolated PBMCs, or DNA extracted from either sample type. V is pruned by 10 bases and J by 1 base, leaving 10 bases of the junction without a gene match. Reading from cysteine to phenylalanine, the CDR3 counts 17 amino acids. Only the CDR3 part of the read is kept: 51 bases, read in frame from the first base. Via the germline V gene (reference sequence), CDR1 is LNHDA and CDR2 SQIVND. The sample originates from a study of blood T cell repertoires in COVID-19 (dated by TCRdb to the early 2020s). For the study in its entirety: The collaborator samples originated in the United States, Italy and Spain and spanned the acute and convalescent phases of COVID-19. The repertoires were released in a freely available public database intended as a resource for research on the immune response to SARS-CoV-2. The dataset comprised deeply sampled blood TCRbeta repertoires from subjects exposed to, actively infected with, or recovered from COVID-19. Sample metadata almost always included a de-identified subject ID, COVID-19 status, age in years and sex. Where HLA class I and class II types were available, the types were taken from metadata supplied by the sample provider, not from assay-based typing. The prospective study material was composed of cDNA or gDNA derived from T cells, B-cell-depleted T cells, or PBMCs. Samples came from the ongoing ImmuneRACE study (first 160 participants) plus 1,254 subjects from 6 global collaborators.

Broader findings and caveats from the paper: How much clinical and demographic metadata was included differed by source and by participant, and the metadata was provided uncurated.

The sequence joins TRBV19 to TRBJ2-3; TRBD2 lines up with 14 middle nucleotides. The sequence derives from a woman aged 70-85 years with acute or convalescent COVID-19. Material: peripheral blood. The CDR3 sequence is CATKGLAGVQGTDTQYF. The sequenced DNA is TGTGCCACGAAGGGACTAGCGGGGGTCCAGGGCACAGATACGCAGTATTTT. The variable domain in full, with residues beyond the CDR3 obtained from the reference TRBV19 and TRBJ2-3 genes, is DGGITQSPKYLFRKEGQNVTLSCEQNLNHDAMYWYRQDPGQGLRLIYYSQIVNDFQKGDIAEGYSVSREKKESFPLTVTSAQKNPTAFYLCATKGLAGVQGTDTQYFGPGTRLTVL.